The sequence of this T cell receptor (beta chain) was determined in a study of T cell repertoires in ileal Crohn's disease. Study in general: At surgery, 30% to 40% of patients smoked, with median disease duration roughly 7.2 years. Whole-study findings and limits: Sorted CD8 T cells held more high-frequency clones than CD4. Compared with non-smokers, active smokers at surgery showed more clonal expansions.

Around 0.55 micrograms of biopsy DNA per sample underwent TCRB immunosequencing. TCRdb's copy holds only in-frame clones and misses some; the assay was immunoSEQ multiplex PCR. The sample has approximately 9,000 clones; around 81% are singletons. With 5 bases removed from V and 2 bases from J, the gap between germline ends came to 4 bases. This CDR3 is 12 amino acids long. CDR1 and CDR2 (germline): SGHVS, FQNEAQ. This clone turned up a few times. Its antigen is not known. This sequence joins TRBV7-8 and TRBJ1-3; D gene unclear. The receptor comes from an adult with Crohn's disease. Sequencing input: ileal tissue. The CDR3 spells CASSATGNTIYF. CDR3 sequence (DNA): TGTGCCAGCAGCGCTACTGGAAACACCATATATTTT.